A single sample is the source of the 30 T cell receptor beta chains below, sequenced in a study of T cells in Graves' hyperthyroidism and ophthalmopathy. Researchers took RNA transcripts and amplified the TCR beta CDR3 regions from them. When the TCR CDR3 underwent first-round RT-PCR, the HTBI primer set was used. TCRdb used MiXCR to reprocess the multiplex PCR reads, holding one entry per CDR3 protein. Among 400,000 to 550,000 distinct CDR3 sequences listed, roughly a quarter were seen once. The sample was blood. The receptors originated from a woman aged 30 to 39 with Graves' ophthalmopathy.

The chain employs TRBV19 and TRBJ2-5, with 14 bases identical to TRBD2. V shed 5 bases, J shed 0 bases, and the junction held 5 bases outside the gene matches. The CDR3 extends over 17 amino acids. The germline gives CDR1 LNHDA, CDR2 SQIVND (reference sequence). CDR3 nucleotides: TGTGCCAGTAGTGGGACTAGCGGGAGCGGGTACCAAGAGACCCAGTACTTC. Protein: CASSGTSGSGYQETQYF.

This chain uses TRBV5-4 with TRBJ2-5; no reliable D call. The CDR3 is made up of 14 amino acids. CDR1 and CDR2 from the germline V gene are SGHNT and YYREEE (reference sequence). Trimming shortened V by 2 bases and J by 3 bases, and 11 bases separated the two germline ends. The CDR3 DNA reads TGTGCCAGCAGCTTTGCACGAACTAAAGAGACCCAGTACTTC. The encoded protein is CASSFARTKETQYF.

In this sample, this clonotype turned up many times. The V and J genes are TRBV24-1 and TRBJ2-7; the match to TRBD1 covers 7 bases. Germline V gene data show CDR1 as KGHDR and CDR2 as SFDVKD. This CDR3 comprises 15 residues. Trimming took 4 bases from V and 3 from J; bases not matched to a gene: 8. The CDR3 sequence: CATSEATGPFYEQYF. The DNA for the CDR3 is TGTGCCACCAGTGAGGCGACAGGGCCGTTCTACGAGCAGTACTTC.

As regards this clonotype: A read error may account for a junction end that differs from germline. The chain employs TRBV14 and TRBJ1-1, with TRBD1 as a possible D gene (6 bases). This CDR3 contains 15 residues. From germline, CDR1 is SGHDN and CDR2 FVKESK. The CDR3: CASSQGPRRDTEVFF. The DNA of the CDR3 is TGTGCCAGCAGCCAAGGTCCCAGAAGGGACACTGAAGTTTTCTTT.

This clonotype was counted many times. The CDR3 sequence is CASSEAALSYEQYF. In DNA form, the CDR3 reads TGTGCCAGCAGTGAGGCGGCCCTCAGCTACGAGCAGTACTTC. The J gene is TRBJ2-7, the V gene TRBV6-1, with D hard to call. Germline lookup yields CDR1 MNHNS and CDR2 SASEGT. The CDR3 has 14 amino acids. Trimming took 3 bases from V and 3 from J, leaving 12 bases between them.

There are a few counts of this clonotype. The chain couples TRBV7-2 to TRBJ2-5; D remains unclear. V was pared by 1 base and J by 0 bases, with 9 bases between. The CDR3 has 15 amino acids. Germline values: CDR1 SGHTA, CDR2 FQGNSA. This CDR3 is CASSLGGGNQETQYF. CDR3 nucleotides: TGTGCCAGCAGCTTAGGAGGCGGAAACCAAGAGACCCAGTACTTC.

This clonotype was detected many times. The chain combines TRBV12-3 or TRBV12-4 with TRBJ1-2; no clear D gene. V dropped 7 bases and J dropped 4 bases, with 10 bases sitting between them. The CDR3 sequence is 12 residues long. CDR3 coding DNA: TGTGCCAGCACAGTTCCCACCTATGGCTACACCTTC. It encodes CASTVPTYGYTF.

This clonotype was detected many times. V usage is TRBV10-3 and J usage is TRBJ2-5, with TRBD1 as a possible D gene (5 bases). From germline, CDR1 is ENHRY and CDR2 SYGVKD. The CDR3 sequence is 16 residues long. The ends were cut back, 2 bases at V and 5 bases at J, with 18 bases in the middle. In DNA form, the CDR3 reads TGTGCCATCAGTGAGGCAAGCACAGGTCTCGGGGAGACCCAGTACTTC. Translated: CAISEASTGLGETQYF.

The table lists this clonotype with many counts. The chain recombines TRBV27 with TRBJ1-1, with D possibly being TRBD1 (6 bases). The CDR3 is 14 amino acids. Germline V gives CDR1 MNHEY, CDR2 SMNVEV (reference sequence). V lost 5 bases, J lost 4 bases, and 14 bases lay in between. DNA of the CDR3: TGTGCCAGCAGTCCCTCGGACAGCCCCACTGAAGCTTTCTTT. This gives the protein CASSPSDSPTEAFF.

This clonotype has at least ten counts. The rearrangement links TRBV19 to TRBJ1-2; D is unresolved. Germline V lookup: CDR1 LNHDA, CDR2 SQIVND (reference sequence). V was trimmed by 8 bases and J by 5 bases, leaving 12 bases between them. There are 12 residues in the CDR3. CDR3 DNA: TGTGCCAGTTCCCCATCGCCATATGGCTACACCTTC. This encodes CASSPSPYGYTF.

The genes are TRBV19 and TRBJ1-5, with 8 nucleotides matching TRBD1. J was trimmed by 6 bases and V by 4 bases; bases with no gene match: 11. The CDR3 runs to 16 residues. CDR1 LNHDA and CDR2 SQIVND come from the germline V gene (reference sequence). The chain's CDR3 is CASSRDRGSGIQPQHF. CDR3 DNA sequence: TGTGCCAGTAGTAGAGACAGGGGATCGGGAATTCAGCCCCAGCATTTT.

On this clonotype: A much larger clone lies a single base off, so this may be a read error. The V and J genes are TRBV19 and TRBJ2-4; D unresolved. The CDR3 covers 11 residues. V gave up 3 bases and J gave up 8 bases, with 5 bases separating them. Germline lookup yields CDR1 LNHDA and CDR2 SQIVND (reference sequence). The CDR3 here is CASSIGDIQYF. In DNA form, the CDR3 reads TGTGCCAGTAGTATTGGGGACATTCAGTACTTC.

The rearrangement joins TRBV12-3 or TRBV12-4 to TRBJ1-6, with TRBD1 identical over 7 bases. V lost 8 bases, J lost 9 bases, and 4 bases stayed unmatched. The CDR3 runs 12 residues. CDR3 in amino acids: CASATGSSPLHF. The CDR3 DNA reads TGTGCCAGCGCGACAGGGAGTTCACCCCTCCACTTT.

The chain combines TRBV11-2 with TRBJ2-7; 8 bases fit TRBD2. Trimming took 1 base from V and 3 from J; bases not matched to a gene: 8. Germline loops: CDR1 SGHAT, CDR2 FQNNGV. The CDR3 totals 16 residues. CDR3 DNA: TGTGCCAGCAGCTTAGGAGGGCTAGCGGGCTTCTACGAGCAGTACTTC. Its translation: CASSLGGLAGFYEQYF.

The chain couples TRBV11-2 to TRBJ1-3; D not resolved. The germline V gene has CDR1 SGHAT and CDR2 FQNNGV. The CDR3 is 17 amino acids. Trimming cost V 5 bases and J 0 bases, with 17 bases left between them. In DNA form, the CDR3 reads TGTGCCAGCAGCAACGGCAGGTCAATGTTCTCTGGAAACACCATATATTTT. It translates to CASSNGRSMFSGNTIYF.

Ten or more counts support this clonotype. The chain combines TRBV11-2 with TRBJ1-2; TRBD1 agrees at 7 bases. Germline assignment: CDR1 SGHAT and CDR2 FQNNGV. This CDR3 has 15 residues. Trimming at V came to 0 bases and at J to 3 bases, leaving 4 bases not matched to a gene. The CDR3, as DNA: TGTGCCAGCAGCTTAGAACCAGGGGGGGACTATGGCTACACCTTC. This encodes CASSLEPGGDYGYTF.

This clonotype was counted many times. The chain has TRBV29-1 and TRBJ2-7, with D uncertain. V was trimmed by 0 bases and J by 4 bases, leaving 7 bases between them. Germline-derived CDR1 and CDR2 are SQVTM and ANQGSEA. The CDR3 is made up of 12 amino acids. The CDR3 protein is CSVEDPGYEQYF. DNA for the CDR3: TGCAGCGTTGAAGATCCCGGGTACGAGCAGTACTTC.

There are many counts of this clonotype. This chain uses TRBV6-2 or TRBV6-3 with TRBJ2-2; 7 bases match TRBD2. CDR1 and CDR2 (germline): MNHEY, SVGEGT. J was trimmed by 3 bases and V by 5 bases; bases with no gene match: 6. The CDR3 covers 15 residues. The CDR3 spells CASSRLAEYTGELFF. DNA of the CDR3: TGTGCCAGCAGTCGGCTAGCGGAATACACCGGGGAGCTGTTTTTT.

This clonotype was observed many times. The chain links TRBV4-1 to TRBJ1-2; D is undetermined. Trimming took off 1 base at V and 4 bases at J, with 13 bases between the two ends. The CDR3 is 15 amino acids. Germline-derived CDR1 and CDR2 are MGHRA and YSYEKL. The CDR3 DNA is TGCGCCAGCAGCCAAGCAGCCGGGGAGGTCTATGGCTACACCTTC. This sequence encodes CASSQAAGEVYGYTF.

There are many counts of this clonotype. The chain recombines TRBV6-2 or TRBV6-3 with TRBJ1-2; no firm D call. Germline CDR1 reads MNHEY; CDR2 reads SVGEGT. Trimming pared 1 base from V and 4 bases from J, leaving 13 bases between. This CDR3 is 15 amino acids long. The CDR3 loop reads CASSYFGPDPYGYTF. For the CDR3, the DNA is TGTGCCAGCAGTTACTTCGGACCGGATCCCTATGGCTACACCTTC.

The genes are TRBV19 and TRBJ1-1; tentative D call: TRBD1 (6 bases). Between the trimmed V and J ends, which lost 6 bases and 8 bases, there was a span of 22 bases. CDR1 LNHDA and CDR2 SQIVND come from the germline V gene (reference sequence). The CDR3 covers 15 residues. In DNA, the CDR3 is TGTGCCAGTAGGCAAACGGGGGGGAGGGGGTCGGAAGCTTTCTTT. Translation gives CASRQTGGRGSEAFF.

This clonotype has more than one count but fewer than ten. This chain links TRBV19 with TRBJ1-1, with D perhaps TRBD1 (6 bases). The CDR3 covers 16 residues. Germline-derived CDR1 and CDR2 are LNHDA and SQIVND (reference sequence). V was pared by 4 bases and J by 0 bases, with 15 bases between. CDR3 bases: TGTGCCAGTAGTACCACAGGGATTCGCATGAACACTGAAGCTTTCTTT. It translates to CASSTTGIRMNTEAFF.

This rearrangement joins TRBV28 to TRBJ2-5; TRBD2 aligns across 14 bases. The CDR3 is 17 amino acids. Unmatched junction bases numbered 7, after V lost 3 bases and J lost 4 bases. The germline CDR1 and CDR2 sequences are MDHEN and SYDVKM. The CDR3 loop reads CASSFSRTSGRRETQYF. The CDR3 coding sequence is TGTGCCAGCAGTTTCTCCCGGACTAGCGGGAGGAGAGAGACCCAGTACTTC.

This clonotype occurred many times. V and J are TRBV30 and TRBJ2-7, with TRBD2 identical over 13 bases. In germline, CDR1 is GTSNPN, CDR2 SVGIG (reference sequence). This CDR3 is built from 17 residues. V lost 0 bases, J lost 2 bases, and 7 bases stayed unmatched. CDR3 sequence (DNA): TGTGCCTGGAGTGTACACCCCACTAGCGGGGGGGCCTACGAGCAGTACTTC. Amino acids: CAWSVHPTSGGAYEQYF.

The chain uses TRBV6-1 and TRBJ1-1; TRBD1 might be the D (5 bases). There are 13 residues in the CDR3. The germline V and J ends were trimmed by 10 bases and 1 base, with 13 bases remaining between them. Germline CDR1 and CDR2: MNHNS and SASEGT. This CDR3 is CATGAPGNTEAFF. CDR3 DNA: TGTGCCACCGGGGCCCCGGGGAACACTGAAGCTTTCTTT.

The sample holds a few counts of this clonotype. This chain joins TRBV12-3 or TRBV12-4 and TRBJ1-6; TRBD1 is a possible D gene (5 bases). V lost 2 bases and J 6 bases, leaving 14 bases between the germline ends. This CDR3 contains 16 residues. CDR3 loop: CASSLSREGRNSPLHF. The CDR3 coding sequence is TGTGCCAGCAGTTTAAGTAGGGAGGGGCGTAATTCACCCCTCCACTTT.

This clonotype occurred many times. The chain uses TRBV27 and TRBJ1-1; no definite D call. Germline V gene sequence: CDR1 MNHEY, CDR2 SMNVEV (reference sequence). The CDR3 spans 14 residues. V shed 6 bases and J shed 6 bases, with 17 bases lying between them. This chain's CDR3 is CASRLLDGISEAFF. DNA of the CDR3: TGTGCCAGCAGGCTTCTAGACGGTATATCTGAAGCTTTCTTT.

The rearrangement joins TRBV6-2 or TRBV6-3 to TRBJ2-5; D gene ambiguous. This CDR3 contains 15 residues. Germline V gene lookup returns CDR1 MNHEY and CDR2 SVGEGT. V was pared by 6 bases and J by 0 bases, with 14 bases between. The CDR3 region has the DNA TGTGCCAGCAGCACCGACGCTGGGGACCAAGAGACCCAGTACTTC. Residues: CASSTDAGDQETQYF.

This chain connects TRBV20-1 to TRBJ1-3, with a weak D call TRBD1 (6 bases). There are 16 residues in the CDR3. CDR1 is DFQATT, CDR2 SNEGSKA, per germline (reference sequence). V dropped 0 bases and J dropped 3 bases, with 15 bases sitting between them. CDR3 sequence reads: CSARDPGGLFGNTIYF. For the CDR3, the DNA is TGCAGTGCTAGAGATCCGGGGGGGCTTTTTGGAAACACCATATATTTT.

This clonotype was seen many times. The chain couples TRBV25-1 to TRBJ2-5; D may be TRBD1 or TRBD2 (5 bases each). From germline, CDR1 is MGHDK and CDR2 SYGVNS. The CDR3 runs 12 residues. V lost 6 bases and J 3 bases, leaving 8 bases between the germline ends. CDR3 nucleotides: TGTGCCAGCAGGAGGGGCGAAGAGACCCAGTACTTC. Its translation: CASRRGEETQYF. The variable domain in full, with the rest retrieved from reference TRBV25-1 and TRBJ2-5, is EADIYQTPRYLVIGTGKKITLECSQTMGHDKMYWYQQDPGMELHLIHYSYGVNSTEKGDLSSESTVSRIRTEHFPLTLESARPSHTSQYLCASRRGEETQYFGPGTRLLVL.